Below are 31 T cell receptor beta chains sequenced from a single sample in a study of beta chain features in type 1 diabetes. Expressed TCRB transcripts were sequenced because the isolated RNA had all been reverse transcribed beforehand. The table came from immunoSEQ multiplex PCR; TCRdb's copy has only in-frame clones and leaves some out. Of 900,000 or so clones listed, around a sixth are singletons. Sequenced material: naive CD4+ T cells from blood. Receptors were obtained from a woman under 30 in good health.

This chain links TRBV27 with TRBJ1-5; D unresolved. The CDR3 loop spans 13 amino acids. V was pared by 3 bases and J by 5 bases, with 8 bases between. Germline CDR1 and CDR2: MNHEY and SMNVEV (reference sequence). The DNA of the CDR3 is TGTGCCAGCAGTTTTAGGGAGGATCAGCCCCAGCATTTT. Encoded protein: CASSFREDQPQHF.

The DNA of the CDR3 is TGTGCCAGCAGTCGCGGGGAGTACTCCTACAATGAGCAGTTCTTC. This codes for CASSRGEYSYNEQFF. V gene TRBV6-5 combines with J gene TRBJ2-1; D is perhaps TRBD2 (6 bases). The germline V gene has CDR1 MNHEY and CDR2 SVGAGI. The CDR3 is 15 residues long. V shed 5 bases and J shed 0 bases, with 11 bases lying between them.

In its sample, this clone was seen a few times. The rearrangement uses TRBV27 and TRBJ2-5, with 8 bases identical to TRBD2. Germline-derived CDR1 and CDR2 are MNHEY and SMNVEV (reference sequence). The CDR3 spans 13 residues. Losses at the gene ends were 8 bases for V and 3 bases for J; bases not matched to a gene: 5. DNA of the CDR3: TGTGCCAGCTCTAACGGGAGGGAAGAGACCCAGTACTTC. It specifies CASSNGREETQYF.

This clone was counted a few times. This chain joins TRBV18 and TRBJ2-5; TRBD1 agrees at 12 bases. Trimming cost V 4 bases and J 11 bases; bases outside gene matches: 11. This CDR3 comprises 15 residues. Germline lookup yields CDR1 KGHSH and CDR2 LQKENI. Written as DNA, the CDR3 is TGTGCCAGCTCACGCCCCGGGACAGGGGGCTCCCCACAGTACTTC. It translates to CASSRPGTGGSPQYF.

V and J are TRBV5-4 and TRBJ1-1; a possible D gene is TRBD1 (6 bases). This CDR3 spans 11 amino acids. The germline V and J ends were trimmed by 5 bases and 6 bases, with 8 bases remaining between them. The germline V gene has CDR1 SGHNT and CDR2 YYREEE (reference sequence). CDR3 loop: CASRQGAEAFF. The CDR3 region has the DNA TGTGCCAGCAGACAGGGTGCTGAAGCTTTCTTT.

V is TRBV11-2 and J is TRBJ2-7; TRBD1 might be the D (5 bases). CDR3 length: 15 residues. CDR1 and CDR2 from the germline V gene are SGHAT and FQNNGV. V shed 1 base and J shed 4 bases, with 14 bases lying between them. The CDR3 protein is CASSLAPDIIYEQYF. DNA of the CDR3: TGTGCCAGCAGCTTAGCCCCGGACATCATTTACGAGCAGTACTTC.

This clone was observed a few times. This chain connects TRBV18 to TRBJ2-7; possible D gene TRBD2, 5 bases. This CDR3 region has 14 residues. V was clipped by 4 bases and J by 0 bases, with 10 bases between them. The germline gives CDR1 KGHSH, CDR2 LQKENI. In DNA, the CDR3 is TGTGCCAGCTCACTCCGCGAGGGCTCCTACGAGCAGTACTTC. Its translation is CASSLREGSYEQYF.

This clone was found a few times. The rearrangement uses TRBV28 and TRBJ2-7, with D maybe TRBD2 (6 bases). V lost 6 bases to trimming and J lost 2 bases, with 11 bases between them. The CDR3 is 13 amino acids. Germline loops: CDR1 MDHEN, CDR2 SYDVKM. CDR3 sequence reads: CASRLGGAYEQYF. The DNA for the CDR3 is TGTGCCAGCAGGCTCGGGGGAGCCTACGAGCAGTACTTC.

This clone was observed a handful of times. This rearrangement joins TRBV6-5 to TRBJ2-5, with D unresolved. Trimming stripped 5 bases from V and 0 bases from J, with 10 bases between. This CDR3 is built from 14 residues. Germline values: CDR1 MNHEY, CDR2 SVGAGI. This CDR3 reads CASSLDQYQETQYF. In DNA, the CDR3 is TGTGCCAGCAGTCTCGACCAGTACCAAGAGACCCAGTACTTC.

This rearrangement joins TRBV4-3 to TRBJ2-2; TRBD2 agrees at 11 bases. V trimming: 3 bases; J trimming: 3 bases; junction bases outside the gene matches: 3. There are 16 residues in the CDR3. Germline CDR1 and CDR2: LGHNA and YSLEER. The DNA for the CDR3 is TGCGCCAGCAGCCATATTAGCGGGAGGGACACCGGGGAGCTGTTTTTT. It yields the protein CASSHISGRDTGELFF.

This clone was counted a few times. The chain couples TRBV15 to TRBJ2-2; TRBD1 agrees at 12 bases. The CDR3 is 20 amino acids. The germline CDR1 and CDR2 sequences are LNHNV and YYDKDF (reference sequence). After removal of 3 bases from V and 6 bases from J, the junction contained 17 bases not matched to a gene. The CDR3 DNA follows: TGTGCCACCAGCAGGCGAAAGACACCGGGACAGGGGGCGACCCCCGGGGAGCTGTTTTTT. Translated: CATSRRKTPGQGATPGELFF.

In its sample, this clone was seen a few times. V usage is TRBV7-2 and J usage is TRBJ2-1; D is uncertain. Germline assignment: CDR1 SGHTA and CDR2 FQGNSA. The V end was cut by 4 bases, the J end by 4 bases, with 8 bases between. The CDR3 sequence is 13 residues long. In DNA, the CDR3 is TGTGCCAGCAGCTCAACTATGTACAATGAGCAGTTCTTC. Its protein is CASSSTMYNEQFF.

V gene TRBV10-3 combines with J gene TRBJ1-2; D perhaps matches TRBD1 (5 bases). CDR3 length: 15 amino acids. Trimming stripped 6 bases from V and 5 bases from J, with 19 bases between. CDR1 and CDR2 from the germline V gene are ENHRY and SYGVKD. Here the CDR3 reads CAIRKGSSDFYGYTF. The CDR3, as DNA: TGTGCCATCAGGAAGGGGTCCTCCGACTTTTATGGCTACACCTTC.

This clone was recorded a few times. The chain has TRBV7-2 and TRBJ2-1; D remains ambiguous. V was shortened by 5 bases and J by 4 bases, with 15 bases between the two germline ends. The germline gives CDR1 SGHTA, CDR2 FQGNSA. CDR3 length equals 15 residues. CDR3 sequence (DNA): TGTGCCAGCAGCCCTCCAGGCGCCTCATACAATGAGCAGTTCTTC. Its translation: CASSPPGASYNEQFF.

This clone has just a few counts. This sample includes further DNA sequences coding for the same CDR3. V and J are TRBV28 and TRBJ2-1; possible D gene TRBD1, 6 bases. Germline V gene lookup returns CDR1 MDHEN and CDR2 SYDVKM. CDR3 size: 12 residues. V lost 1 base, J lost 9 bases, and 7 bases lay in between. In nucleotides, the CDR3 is TGTGCCAGCAGTTTATTAGGGGGTGAGCAGTTCTTC. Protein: CASSLLGGEQFF.

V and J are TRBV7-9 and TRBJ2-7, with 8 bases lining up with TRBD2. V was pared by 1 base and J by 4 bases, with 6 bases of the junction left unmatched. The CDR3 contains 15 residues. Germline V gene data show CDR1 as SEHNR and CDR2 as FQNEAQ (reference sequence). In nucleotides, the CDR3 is TGTGCCAGCAGCTTAGGGATGTTAGCGGGATACGAGCAGTACTTC. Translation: CASSLGMLAGYEQYF.

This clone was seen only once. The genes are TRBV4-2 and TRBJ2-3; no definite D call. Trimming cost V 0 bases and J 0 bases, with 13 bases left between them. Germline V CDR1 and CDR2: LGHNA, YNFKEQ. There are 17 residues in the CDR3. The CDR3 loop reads CASSQDQYATSTDTQYF. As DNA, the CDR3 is TGTGCCAGCAGCCAAGATCAATACGCGACTAGCACAGATACGCAGTATTTT.

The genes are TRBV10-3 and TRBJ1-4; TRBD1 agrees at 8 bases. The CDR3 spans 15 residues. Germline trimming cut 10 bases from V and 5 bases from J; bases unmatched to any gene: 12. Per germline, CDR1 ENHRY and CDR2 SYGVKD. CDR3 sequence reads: CASAQGATSNEKLFF. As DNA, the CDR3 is TGTGCCAGCGCCCAGGGGGCGACTTCCAATGAAAAACTGTTTTTT.

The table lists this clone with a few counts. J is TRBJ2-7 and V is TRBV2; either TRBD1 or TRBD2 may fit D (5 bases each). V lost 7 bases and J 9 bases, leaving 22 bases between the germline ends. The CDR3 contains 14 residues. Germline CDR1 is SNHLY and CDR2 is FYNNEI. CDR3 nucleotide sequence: TGTGCCAGCACAGGGAATGGAGGAATTTCGCGGCAGTACTTC. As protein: CASTGNGGISRQYF.

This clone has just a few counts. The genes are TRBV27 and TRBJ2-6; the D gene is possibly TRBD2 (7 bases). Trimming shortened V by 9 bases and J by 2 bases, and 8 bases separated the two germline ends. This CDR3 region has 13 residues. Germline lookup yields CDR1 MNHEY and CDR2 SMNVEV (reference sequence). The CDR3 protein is CARRGPGANVLTF. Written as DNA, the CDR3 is TGTGCCAGGCGGGGGCCTGGGGCCAACGTCCTGACTTTC.

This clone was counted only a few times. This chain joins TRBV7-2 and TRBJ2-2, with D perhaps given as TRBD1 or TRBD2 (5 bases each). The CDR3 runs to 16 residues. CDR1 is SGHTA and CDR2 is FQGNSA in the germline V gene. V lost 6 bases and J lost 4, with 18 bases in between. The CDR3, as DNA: TGTGCCAGCAGGCGAAATCCCGGGACCGCCACCGGGGAGCTGTTTTTT. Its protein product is CASRRNPGTATGELFF.

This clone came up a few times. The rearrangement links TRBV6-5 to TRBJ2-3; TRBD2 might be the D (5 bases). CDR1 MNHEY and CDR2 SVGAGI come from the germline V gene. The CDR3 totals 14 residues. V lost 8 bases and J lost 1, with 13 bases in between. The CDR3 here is CASGIGGRTDTQYF. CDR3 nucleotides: TGTGCCAGCGGAATAGGAGGACGCACAGATACGCAGTATTTT.

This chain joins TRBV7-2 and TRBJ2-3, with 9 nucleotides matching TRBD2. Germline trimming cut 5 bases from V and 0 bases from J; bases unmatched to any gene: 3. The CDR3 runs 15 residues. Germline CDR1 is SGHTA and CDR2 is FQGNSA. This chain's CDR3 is CASSRGLASTDTQYF. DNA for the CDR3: TGTGCCAGCAGCCGCGGACTAGCGAGCACAGATACGCAGTATTTT.

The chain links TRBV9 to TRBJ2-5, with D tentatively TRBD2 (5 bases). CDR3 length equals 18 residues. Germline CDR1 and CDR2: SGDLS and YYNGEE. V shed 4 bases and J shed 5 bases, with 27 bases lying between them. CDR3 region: CASSIGGLAMGSRETQYF. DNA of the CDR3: TGTGCCAGCAGCATAGGAGGCCTCGCGATGGGGTCCCGGGAGACCCAGTACTTC.

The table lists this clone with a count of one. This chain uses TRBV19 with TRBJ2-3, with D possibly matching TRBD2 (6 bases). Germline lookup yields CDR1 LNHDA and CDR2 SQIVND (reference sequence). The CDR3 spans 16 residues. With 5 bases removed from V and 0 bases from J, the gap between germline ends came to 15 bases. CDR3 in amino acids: CASSLLPGTSTDTQYF. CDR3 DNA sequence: TGTGCCAGTAGTTTACTACCCGGGACTAGCACAGATACGCAGTATTTT.

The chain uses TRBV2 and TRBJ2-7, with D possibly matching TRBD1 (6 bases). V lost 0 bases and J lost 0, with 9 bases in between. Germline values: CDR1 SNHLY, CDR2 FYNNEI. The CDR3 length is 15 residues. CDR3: CASSEARTVSYEQYF. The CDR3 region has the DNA TGTGCCAGCAGTGAAGCCCGGACAGTCTCCTACGAGCAGTACTTC. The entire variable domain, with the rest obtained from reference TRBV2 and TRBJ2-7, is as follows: EPEVTQTPSHQVTQMGQEVILRCVPISNHLYFYWYRQILGQKVEFLVSFYNNEISEKSEIFDDQFSVERPDGSNFTLKIRSTKLEDSAMYFCASSEARTVSYEQYFGPGTRLTVT.

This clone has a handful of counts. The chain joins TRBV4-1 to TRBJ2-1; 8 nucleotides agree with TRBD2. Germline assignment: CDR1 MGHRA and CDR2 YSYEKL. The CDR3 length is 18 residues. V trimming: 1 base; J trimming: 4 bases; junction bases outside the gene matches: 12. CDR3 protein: CASSQGMASGWRYNEQFF. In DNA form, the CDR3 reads TGCGCCAGCAGCCAAGGGATGGCTAGCGGGTGGAGGTACAATGAGCAGTTCTTC.

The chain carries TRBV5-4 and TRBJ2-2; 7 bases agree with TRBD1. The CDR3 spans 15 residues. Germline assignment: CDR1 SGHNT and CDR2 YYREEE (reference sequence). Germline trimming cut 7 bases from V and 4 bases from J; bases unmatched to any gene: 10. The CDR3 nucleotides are TGTGCCAGCCGATACTGGACAGGCGGCACCGGGGAGCTGTTTTTT. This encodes CASRYWTGGTGELFF.

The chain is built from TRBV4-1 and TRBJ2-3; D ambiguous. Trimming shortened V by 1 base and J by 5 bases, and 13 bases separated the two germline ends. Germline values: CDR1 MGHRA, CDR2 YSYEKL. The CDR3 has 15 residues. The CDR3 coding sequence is TGCGCCAGCAGCCAAGCCTACGGAGTCGGAGATACGCAGTATTTT. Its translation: CASSQAYGVGDTQYF.

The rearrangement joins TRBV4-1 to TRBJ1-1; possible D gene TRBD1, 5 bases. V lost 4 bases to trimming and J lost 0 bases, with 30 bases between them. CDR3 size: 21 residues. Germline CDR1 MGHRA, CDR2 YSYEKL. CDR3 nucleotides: TGCGCCAGCAGCCGCTGGGAAATTTCAGGGATTTCGGTTTTAATGAACACTGAAGCTTTCTTT. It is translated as CASSRWEISGISVLMNTEAFF.

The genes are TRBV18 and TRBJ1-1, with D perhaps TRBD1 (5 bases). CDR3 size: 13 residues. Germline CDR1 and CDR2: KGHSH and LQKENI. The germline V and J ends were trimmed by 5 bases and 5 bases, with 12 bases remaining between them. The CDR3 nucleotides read TGTGCCAGCTCATCGACAGATACGACTGAAGCTTTCTTT. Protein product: CASSSTDTTEAFF.